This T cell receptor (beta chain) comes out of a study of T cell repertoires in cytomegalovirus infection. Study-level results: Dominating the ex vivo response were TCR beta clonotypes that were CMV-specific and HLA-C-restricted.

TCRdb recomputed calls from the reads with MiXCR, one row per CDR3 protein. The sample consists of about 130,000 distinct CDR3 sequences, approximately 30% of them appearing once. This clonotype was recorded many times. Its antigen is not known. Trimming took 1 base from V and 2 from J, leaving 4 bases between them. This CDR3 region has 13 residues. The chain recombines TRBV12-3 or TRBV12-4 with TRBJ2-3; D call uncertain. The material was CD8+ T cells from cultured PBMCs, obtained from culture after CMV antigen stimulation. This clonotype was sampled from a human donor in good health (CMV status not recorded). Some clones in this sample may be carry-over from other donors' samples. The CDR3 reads CASSLVLTDTQYF. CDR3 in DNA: TGTGCCAGCAGTTTAGTACTCACAGATACGCAGTATTTT.